These 4 T cell receptor beta chains were sequenced from one sample in a study of CD8+ T cells in alopecia areata. Extracted from the samples, RNA was reverse transcribed into cDNA to serve as the sequencing template. Repertoires were generated with immunoSEQ multiplex PCR, while TCRdb's copy carries only in-frame clones and drops some. The sample shows 75,000 to 85,000 clones, approximately 66% of them seen only once. Treatment specified: oral pan-JAK inhibitor, 5-10 mg twice daily. Here the sequenced sample was CD8+ T cells sorted from blood, taken at week 24, from a patient treated with tofacitinib. Receptors originate from a human donor with alopecia areata.

Written as DNA, the CDR3 is TGCAGTGGGGGTGCCGATACGCAGTATTTT. Translated: CSGGADTQYF. The genes are TRBV20-1 and TRBJ2-3, with D uncertain. In germline, CDR1 is DFQATT, CDR2 SNEGSKA (reference sequence). This CDR3 region has 10 residues. Between the trimmed V and J ends, which lost 7 bases and 6 bases, there was a span of 8 bases.

This rearrangement joins TRBV29-1 to TRBJ2-2, with D possibly matching TRBD1 (5 bases). The CDR3 contains 16 residues. V lost 0 bases and J lost 3, with 14 bases in between. Looked up from germline, CDR1 is SQVTM and CDR2 is ANQGSEA. CDR3 in DNA: TGCAGCGTTGAAGAAATTAGTCGACAGCACACCGGGGAGCTGTTTTTT. Encoded protein: CSVEEISRQHTGELFF.

This clone has just a few counts. V usage is TRBV2 and J usage is TRBJ2-1; 9 nucleotides agree with TRBD2. Germline V gene lookup returns CDR1 SNHLY and CDR2 FYNNEI. J was trimmed by 7 bases and V by 4 bases; bases with no gene match: 2. The CDR3 loop spans 13 amino acids. The chain's CDR3 is CASSGGGVNEQFF. The CDR3 coding sequence is TGTGCCAGCAGTGGCGGGGGGGTGAATGAGCAGTTCTTC.

The chain links TRBV5-6 to TRBJ2-1; 14 nucleotides agree with TRBD2. The CDR3 contains 16 residues. Germline CDR1 reads SGHDT; CDR2 reads YYEEEE. V gave up 3 bases and J gave up 8 bases; unmatched junction bases: 7. CDR3 in amino acids: CASSWGTSGSRDEQFF. CDR3 DNA: TGTGCCAGCAGCTGGGGGACTAGCGGGAGTAGGGATGAGCAGTTCTTC.